This T cell receptor beta chain stems from a study of control samples from healthy donors and cancer patients. Measured with immunoSEQ multiplex PCR; TCRdb has only the in-frame clones, and not every one. The top ten hold less than 15% of the sample, which has 100,000 or so clones, about four fifths seen once. The germline gives CDR1 LGHNA, CDR2 YSLEER. The V segment lost 0 bases and the J segment 7 bases; nucleotides outside the gene matches: 8. The CDR3 is 17 amino acids. The origin of this receptor is a woman between 50 and 59 years old in good health. The V gene is TRBV4-3, the J gene TRBJ1-4, with 10 bases fitting TRBD1. Sequenced material: blood. In DNA, the CDR3 is TGCGCCAGCAGCCAAGAGAGTAGGGGACAGGGGAGTGAAAAACTGTTTTTT. It translates to CASSQESRGQGSEKLFF.